Here is one TCR beta chain with its context. Its specificity is unknown. TCR beta cDNA was generated via 5'RACE template switching incorporating UMIs. TCRdb derives one entry per CDR3 protein from the 5' RACE reads, leaving out DNA. Its clone listing holds a few hundred thousand distinct CDR3 sequences. These data are taken from a study of T cells expressing NK-cell markers. Overall study context: Researchers got TCR beta repertoires out of sorted CD3+CD56+NKG2C+, CD3+CD56+NKG2C- and CD3+CD56-NKG2C+ T cells. Seven of the eight sequenced donors were classified as HCMV-seropositive, and one was classified as seronegative.

The germline CDR1 and CDR2 sequences are SGHDN and FVKESK. This CDR3 region has 16 residues. Whole-study results and caveats: The CD3+CD56-NKG2C+ fraction of a handful of donors was also led by these clonotypes.

This clonotype was obtained from a man aged 18 to 29 in good health. This chain connects TRBV14 to TRBJ2-7; the D gene TCRdb calls, TRBD2, cannot be checked with no DNA. The material sequenced was blood T cells: a sorted CD56 or NKG2C T cell subset, CD4+ or CD8+ T cells, or bulk PBMC T cells (not recorded which). CDR3 region: CASSPGLAGGPYEQYF.